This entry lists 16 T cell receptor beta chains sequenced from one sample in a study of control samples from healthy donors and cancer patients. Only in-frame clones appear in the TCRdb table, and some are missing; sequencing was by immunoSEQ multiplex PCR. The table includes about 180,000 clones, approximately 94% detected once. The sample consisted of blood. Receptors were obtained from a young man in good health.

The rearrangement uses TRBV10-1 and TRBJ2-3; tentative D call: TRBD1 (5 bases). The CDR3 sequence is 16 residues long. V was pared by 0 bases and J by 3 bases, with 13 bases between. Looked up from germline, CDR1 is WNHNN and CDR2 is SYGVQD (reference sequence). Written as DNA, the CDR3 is TGCGCCAGCAGTGAGTCCGCAGGGAAGGTGACAGATACGCAGTATTTT. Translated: CASSESAGKVTDTQYF.

In DNA, the CDR3 is TGTGCCAGCTCCCGACAGGGAACGGGTTACGAGCAGTACTTC. This gives the protein CASSRQGTGYEQYF. The V gene is TRBV19, the J gene TRBJ2-7; TRBD1 agrees at 7 bases. CDR3 length: 14 amino acids. With V trimmed by 9 bases and J by 4 bases, 12 bases remained unmatched. Looked up from germline, CDR1 is LNHDA and CDR2 is SQIVND (reference sequence).

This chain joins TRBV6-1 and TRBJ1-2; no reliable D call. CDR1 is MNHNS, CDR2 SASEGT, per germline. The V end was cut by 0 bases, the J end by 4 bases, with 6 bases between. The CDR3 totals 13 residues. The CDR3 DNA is TGTGCCAGCAGTGAAGCAGGGATCTATGGCTACACCTTC. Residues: CASSEAGIYGYTF.

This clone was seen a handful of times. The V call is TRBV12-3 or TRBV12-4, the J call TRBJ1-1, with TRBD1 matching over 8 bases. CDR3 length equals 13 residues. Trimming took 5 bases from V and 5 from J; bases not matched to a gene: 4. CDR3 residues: CASSPYRGTEAFF. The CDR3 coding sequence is TGTGCCAGCAGTCCCTACAGGGGGACTGAAGCTTTCTTT.

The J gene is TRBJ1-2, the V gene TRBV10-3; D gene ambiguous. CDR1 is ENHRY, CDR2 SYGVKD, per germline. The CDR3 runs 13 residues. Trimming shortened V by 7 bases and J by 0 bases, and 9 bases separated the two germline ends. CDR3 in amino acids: CAITADPNYGYTF. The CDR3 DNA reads TGTGCCATCACCGCGGACCCTAACTATGGCTACACCTTC.

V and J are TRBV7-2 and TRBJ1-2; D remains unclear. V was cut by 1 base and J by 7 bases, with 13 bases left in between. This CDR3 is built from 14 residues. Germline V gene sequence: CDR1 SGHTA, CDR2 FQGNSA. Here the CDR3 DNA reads TGTGCCAGCAGCTTAGTGGAGGGATCGTTTGGCTACACCTTC. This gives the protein CASSLVEGSFGYTF.

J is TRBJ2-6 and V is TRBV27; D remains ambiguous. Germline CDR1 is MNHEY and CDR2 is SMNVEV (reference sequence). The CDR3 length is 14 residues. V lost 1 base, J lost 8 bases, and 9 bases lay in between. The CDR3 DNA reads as TGTGCCAGCAGTTTATTGGGCTCTCCCAACGTCCTGACTTTC. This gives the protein CASSLLGSPNVLTF. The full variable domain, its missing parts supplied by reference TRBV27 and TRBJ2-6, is EAQVTQNPRYLITVTGKKLTVTCSQNMNHEYMSWYRQDPGLGLRQIYYSMNVEVTDKGDVPEGYKVSRKEKRNFPLILESPSPNQTSLYFCASSLLGSPNVLTFGAGSRLTVL.

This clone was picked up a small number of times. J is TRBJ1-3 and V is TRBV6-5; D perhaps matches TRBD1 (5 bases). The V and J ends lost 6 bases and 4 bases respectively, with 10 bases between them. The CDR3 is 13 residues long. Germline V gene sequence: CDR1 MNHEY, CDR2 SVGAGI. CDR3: CASSLQVGNTIYF. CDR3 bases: TGTGCCAGCAGCTTACAGGTGGGAAACACCATATATTTT.

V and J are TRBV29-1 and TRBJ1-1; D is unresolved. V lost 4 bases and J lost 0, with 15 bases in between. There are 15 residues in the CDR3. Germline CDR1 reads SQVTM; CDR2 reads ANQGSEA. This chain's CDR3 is CSVVLFGLLNTEAFF. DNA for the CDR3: TGCAGCGTTGTTCTGTTTGGTCTCTTGAACACTGAAGCTTTCTTT.

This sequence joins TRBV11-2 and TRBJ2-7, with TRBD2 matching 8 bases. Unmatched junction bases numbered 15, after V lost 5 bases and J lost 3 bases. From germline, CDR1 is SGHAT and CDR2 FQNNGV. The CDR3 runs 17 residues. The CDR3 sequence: CASSKRGRGATLYEQYF. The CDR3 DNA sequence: TGTGCCAGCAGCAAACGTGGGCGGGGGGCTACCCTCTACGAGCAGTACTTC. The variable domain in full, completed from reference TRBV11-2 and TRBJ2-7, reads EAGVAQSPRYKIIEKRQSVAFWCNPISGHATLYWYQQILGQGPKLLIQFQNNGVVDDSQLPKDRFSAERLKGVDSTLKIQPAKLEDSAVYLCASSKRGRGATLYEQYFGPGTRLTVT.

CDR3 loop: CASSPFLVYEQYF. In nucleotides, the CDR3 is TGTGCCAGCAGCCCCTTTTTAGTGTACGAGCAGTACTTC. The rearrangement uses TRBV11-2 and TRBJ2-7; D uncertain. The CDR3 has 13 residues. Germline CDR1 reads SGHAT; CDR2 reads FQNNGV. V was cut by 5 bases and J by 4 bases, with 12 bases left in between. Together with reference TRBV11-2 and TRBJ2-7, the CDR3 gives the full variable domain: EAGVAQSPRYKIIEKRQSVAFWCNPISGHATLYWYQQILGQGPKLLIQFQNNGVVDDSQLPKDRFSAERLKGVDSTLKIQPAKLEDSAVYLCASSPFLVYEQYFGPGTRLTVT.

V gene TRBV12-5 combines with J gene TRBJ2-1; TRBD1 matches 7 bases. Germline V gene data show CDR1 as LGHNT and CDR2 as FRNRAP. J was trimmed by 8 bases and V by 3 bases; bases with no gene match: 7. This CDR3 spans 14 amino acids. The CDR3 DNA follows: TGTGCTAGTGGTTTAAACACAGGGGTTGATGAGCAGTTCTTC. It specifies CASGLNTGVDEQFF.

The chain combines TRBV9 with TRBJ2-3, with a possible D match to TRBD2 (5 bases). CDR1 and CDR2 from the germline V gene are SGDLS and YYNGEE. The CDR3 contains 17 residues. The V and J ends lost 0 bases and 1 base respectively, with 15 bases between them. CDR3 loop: CASSVVASRYRTDTQYF. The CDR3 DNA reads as TGTGCCAGCAGCGTAGTGGCTAGCCGTTACCGCACAGATACGCAGTATTTT.

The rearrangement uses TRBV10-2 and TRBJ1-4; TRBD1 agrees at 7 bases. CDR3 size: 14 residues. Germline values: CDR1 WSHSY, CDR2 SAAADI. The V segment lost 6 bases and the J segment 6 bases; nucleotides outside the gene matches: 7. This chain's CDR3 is CASSQDRAYEKLFF. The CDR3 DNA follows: TGCGCCAGCAGCCAAGACAGGGCCTATGAAAAACTGTTTTTT.

CDR3 nucleotides: TGTGCCAGCAGTTTGGGGTACTCTGGAAACACCATATATTTT. Amino acid sequence: CASSLGYSGNTIYF. The V call is TRBV6-5, the J call TRBJ1-3; D unresolved. This CDR3 has 14 amino acids. CDR1 and CDR2 (germline): MNHEY, SVGAGI. V was clipped by 4 bases and J by 0 bases, with 7 bases between them.

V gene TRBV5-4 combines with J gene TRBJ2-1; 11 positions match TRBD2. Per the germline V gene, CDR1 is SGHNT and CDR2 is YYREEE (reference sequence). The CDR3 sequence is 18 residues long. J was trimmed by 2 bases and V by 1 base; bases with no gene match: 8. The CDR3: CASSLSLLAGGTYNEQFF. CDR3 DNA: TGTGCCAGCAGCTTGTCCTTGCTAGCGGGGGGAACCTACAATGAGCAGTTCTTC.